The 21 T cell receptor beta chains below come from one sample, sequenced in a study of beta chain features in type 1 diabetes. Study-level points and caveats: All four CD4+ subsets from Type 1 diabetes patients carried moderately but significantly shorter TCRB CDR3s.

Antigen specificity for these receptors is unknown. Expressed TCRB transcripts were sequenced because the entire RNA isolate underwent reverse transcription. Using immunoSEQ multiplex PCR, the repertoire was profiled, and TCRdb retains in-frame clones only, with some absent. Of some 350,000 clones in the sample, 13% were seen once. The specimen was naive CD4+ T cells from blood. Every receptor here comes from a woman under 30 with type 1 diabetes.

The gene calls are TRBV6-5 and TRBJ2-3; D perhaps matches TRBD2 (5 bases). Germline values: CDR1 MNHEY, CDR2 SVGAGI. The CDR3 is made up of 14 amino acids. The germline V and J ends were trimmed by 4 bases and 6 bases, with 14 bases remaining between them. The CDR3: CASSSQLVTDTQYF. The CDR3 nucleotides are TGTGCCAGCAGTTCCCAACTAGTCACGGATACGCAGTATTTT.

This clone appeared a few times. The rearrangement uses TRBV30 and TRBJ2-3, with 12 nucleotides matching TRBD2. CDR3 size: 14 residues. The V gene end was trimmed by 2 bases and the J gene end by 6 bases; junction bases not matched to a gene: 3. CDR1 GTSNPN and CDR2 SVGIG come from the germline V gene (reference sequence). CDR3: CAWSSGTSGDTQYF. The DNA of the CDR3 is TGTGCCTGGAGTTCTGGGACTAGCGGGGATACGCAGTATTTT.

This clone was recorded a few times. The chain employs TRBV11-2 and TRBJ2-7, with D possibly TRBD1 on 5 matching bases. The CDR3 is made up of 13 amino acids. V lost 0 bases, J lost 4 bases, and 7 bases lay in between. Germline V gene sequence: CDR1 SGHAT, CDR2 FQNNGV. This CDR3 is CASSLDRVYEQYV. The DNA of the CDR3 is TGTGCCAGCAGCTTAGACAGGGTATACGAGCAGTACGTC.

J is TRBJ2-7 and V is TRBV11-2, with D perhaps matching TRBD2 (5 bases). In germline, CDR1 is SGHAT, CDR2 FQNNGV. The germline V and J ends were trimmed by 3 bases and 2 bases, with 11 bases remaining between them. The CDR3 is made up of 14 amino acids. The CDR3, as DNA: TGTGCCAGCAGCTTGATGAGCGGACCCTACGAGCAGTACGTC. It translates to CASSLMSGPYEQYV.

DNA for the CDR3: TGTGCCAGCATCGACAGGGATAACTATGGCTACACCTTC. It translates to CASIDRDNYGYTF. The V and J genes are TRBV6-6 and TRBJ1-2; TRBD1 agrees at 7 bases. CDR1 and CDR2 from the germline V gene are MNHNY and SVGAGI (reference sequence). After removal of 7 bases from V and 1 base from J, the junction contained 3 bases not matched to a gene. The CDR3 is 13 residues long.

The CDR3 bases are TGTGCCAGCAGCTTCAGGACAGCGAATCGGGAGACCCAGTACTTC. It codes for CASSFRTANRETQYF. J is TRBJ2-5 and V is TRBV28; D possibly corresponds to TRBD1 (6 bases). The CDR3 has 15 residues. Germline CDR1 and CDR2: MDHEN and SYDVKM. Deletions cut 6 bases from V and 5 bases from J, with 19 bases between.

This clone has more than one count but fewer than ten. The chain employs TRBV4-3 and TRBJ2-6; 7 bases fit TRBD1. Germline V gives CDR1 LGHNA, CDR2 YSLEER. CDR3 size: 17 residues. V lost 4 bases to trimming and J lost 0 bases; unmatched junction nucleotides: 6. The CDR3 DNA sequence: TGCGCCAGCAGCCCCCGGGACAGTAACTCTGGGGCCAACGTCCTGACTTTC. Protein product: CASSPRDSNSGANVLTF.

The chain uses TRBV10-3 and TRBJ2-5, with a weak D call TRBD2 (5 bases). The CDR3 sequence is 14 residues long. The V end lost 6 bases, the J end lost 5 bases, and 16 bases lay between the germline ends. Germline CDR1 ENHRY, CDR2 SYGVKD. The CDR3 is CAIRETSSGETQYF. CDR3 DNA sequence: TGTGCCATCAGAGAGACCTCATCGGGGGAGACCCAGTACTTC.

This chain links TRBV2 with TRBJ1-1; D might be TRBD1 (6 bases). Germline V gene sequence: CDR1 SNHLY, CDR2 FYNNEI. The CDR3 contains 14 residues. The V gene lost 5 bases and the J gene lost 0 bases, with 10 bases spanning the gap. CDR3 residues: CASSQQGLNTEAFF. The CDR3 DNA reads TGTGCCAGCAGTCAGCAGGGGTTGAACACTGAAGCTTTCTTT.

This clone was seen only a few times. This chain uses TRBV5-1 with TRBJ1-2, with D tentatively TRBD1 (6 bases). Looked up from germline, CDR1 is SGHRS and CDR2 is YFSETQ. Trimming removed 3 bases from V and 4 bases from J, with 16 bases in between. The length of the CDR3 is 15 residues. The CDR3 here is CASSSQADRFYGYTF. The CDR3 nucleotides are TGCGCCAGCAGCTCCCAGGCCGACAGGTTCTATGGCTACACCTTC.

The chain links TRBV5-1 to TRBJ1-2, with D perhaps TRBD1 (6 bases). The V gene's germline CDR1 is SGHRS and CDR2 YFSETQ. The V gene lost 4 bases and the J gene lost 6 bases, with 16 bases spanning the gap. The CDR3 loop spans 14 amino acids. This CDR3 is CASSPGQSINGYTF. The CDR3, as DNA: TGCGCCAGCAGCCCCGGACAGTCAATAAATGGCTACACCTTC.

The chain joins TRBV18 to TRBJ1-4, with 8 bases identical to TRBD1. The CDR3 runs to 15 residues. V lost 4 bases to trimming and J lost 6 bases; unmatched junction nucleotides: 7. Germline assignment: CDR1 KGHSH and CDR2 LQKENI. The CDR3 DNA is TGTGCCAGCTCACATCCACAGGGGGAAGATGAAAAACTGTTTTTT. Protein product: CASSHPQGEDEKLFF. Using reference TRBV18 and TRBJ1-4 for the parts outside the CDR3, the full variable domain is NAGVMQNPRHLVRRRGQEARLRCSPMKGHSHVYWYRQLPEEGLKFMVYLQKENIIDESGMPKERFSAEFPKEGPSILRIQQVVRGDSAAYFCASSHPQGEDEKLFFGSGTQLSVL.

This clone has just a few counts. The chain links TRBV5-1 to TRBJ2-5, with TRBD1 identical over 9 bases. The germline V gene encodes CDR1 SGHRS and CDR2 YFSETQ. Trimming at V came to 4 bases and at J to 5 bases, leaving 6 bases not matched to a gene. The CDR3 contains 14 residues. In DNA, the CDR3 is TGCGCCAGCAGCCCCGGGACAGGGCTGGAGACCCAGTACTTC. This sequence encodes CASSPGTGLETQYF.

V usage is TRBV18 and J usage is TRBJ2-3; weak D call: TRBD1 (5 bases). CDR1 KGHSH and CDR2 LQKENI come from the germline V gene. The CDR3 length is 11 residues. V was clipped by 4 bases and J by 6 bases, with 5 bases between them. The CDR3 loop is CASSQGDTQYF. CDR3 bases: TGTGCCAGCTCACAGGGGGATACGCAGTATTTT.

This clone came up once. The CDR3: CASSRLGTSGRAEAKDTQYF. The CDR3 nucleotides are TGTGCCAGCAGCCGACTTGGGACTAGCGGGAGGGCCGAGGCGAAAGATACGCAGTATTTT. The genes are TRBV7-6 and TRBJ2-3, with 16 bases aligning to TRBD2. Germline assignment: CDR1 SGHVS and CDR2 FNYEAQ. Trimming took 5 bases from V and 5 from J; bases not matched to a gene: 16. The CDR3 has 20 amino acids.

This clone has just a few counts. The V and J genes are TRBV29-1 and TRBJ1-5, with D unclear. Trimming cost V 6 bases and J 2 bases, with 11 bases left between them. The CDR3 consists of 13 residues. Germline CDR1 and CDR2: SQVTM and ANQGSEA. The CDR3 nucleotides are TGCAGCGTCGTTCCCGGGGGCAATCAGCCCCAGCATTTT. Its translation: CSVVPGGNQPQHF.

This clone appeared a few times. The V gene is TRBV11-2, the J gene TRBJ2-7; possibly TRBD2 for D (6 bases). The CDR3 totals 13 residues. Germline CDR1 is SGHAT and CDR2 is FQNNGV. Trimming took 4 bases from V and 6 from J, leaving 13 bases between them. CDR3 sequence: CASSSRLGAEQYV. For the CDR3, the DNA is TGTGCCAGCAGCTCCCGACTAGGGGCCGAGCAGTACGTC.

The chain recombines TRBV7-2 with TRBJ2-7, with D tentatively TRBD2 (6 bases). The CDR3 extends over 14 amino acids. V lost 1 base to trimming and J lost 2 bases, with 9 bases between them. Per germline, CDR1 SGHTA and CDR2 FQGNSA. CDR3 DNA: TGTGCCAGCAGCTTAGGCCGGGAGACCTACGAGCAGTACTTC. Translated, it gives CASSLGRETYEQYF.

The CDR3: CASSVQGGGYTF. As DNA, the CDR3 is TGTGCCAGCAGCGTACAGGGGGGAGGCTACACCTTC. The chain employs TRBV7-2 and TRBJ1-2; TRBD1 matches 8 bases. Germline assignment: CDR1 SGHTA and CDR2 FQGNSA. The CDR3 consists of 12 residues. The junction had 4 bases not matched to a gene; V was cut back by 5 bases and J by 8 bases.

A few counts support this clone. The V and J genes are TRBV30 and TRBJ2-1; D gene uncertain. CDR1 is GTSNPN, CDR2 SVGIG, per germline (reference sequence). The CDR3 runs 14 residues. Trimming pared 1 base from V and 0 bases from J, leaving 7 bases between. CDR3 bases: TGTGCCTGGAGTGCCTTTCCCTCCTACAATGAGCAGTTCTTC. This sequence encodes CAWSAFPSYNEQFF.

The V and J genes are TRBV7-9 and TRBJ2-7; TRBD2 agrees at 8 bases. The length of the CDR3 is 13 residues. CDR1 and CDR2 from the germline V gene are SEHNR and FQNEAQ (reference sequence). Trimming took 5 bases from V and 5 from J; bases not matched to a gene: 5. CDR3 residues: CASSPGTSDEQYV. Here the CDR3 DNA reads TGTGCCAGCAGCCCAGGGACTAGTGACGAGCAGTACGTC.